The 25 T cell receptor beta chains reported below all come from one sample, sequenced in a study of blood T cells in healthy people across ages. Next came a second PCR, run for about 7 to 12 cycles, which used a sample-barcoded 5' primer along with a J-beta primer mix. TCRdb reprocessed the 5' RACE reads with MiXCR, giving one entry per CDR3 protein. The data contain 600,000 to 900,000 distinct CDR3 sequences, roughly 24% of them singletons. The sample was also linked to a second study, of T cells of mothers and their children.

Specimen: blood. These TCRs come from a boy under 18 in good health.

J is TRBJ1-1 and V is TRBV2; D is undetermined. From germline, CDR1 is SNHLY and CDR2 FYNNEI. This CDR3 comprises 12 residues. The ends were cut back, 7 bases at V and 4 bases at J, with 10 bases in the middle. The CDR3 is CASTQPGTEAFF. The CDR3, as DNA: TGTGCCAGCACCCAACCCGGCACTGAAGCTTTCTTT.

This clonotype was seen once. CDR3 sequence reads: CSAPNPGPGSGEQYF. The CDR3 nucleotides are TGCAGTGCCCCGAATCCGGGCCCTGGGTCTGGCGAGCAGTACTTC. The chain carries TRBV20-1 and TRBJ2-7, with D unresolved. The CDR3 has 15 residues. V was pared by 6 bases and J by 6 bases, with 24 bases between. Germline loops: CDR1 DFQATT, CDR2 SNEGSKA (reference sequence).

The chain links TRBV5-1 to TRBJ2-7, with TRBD1 matching 11 bases. V gave up 4 bases and J gave up 6 bases; unmatched junction bases: 9. CDR3 size: 15 residues. In germline, CDR1 is SGHRS, CDR2 YFSETQ. CDR3 in DNA: TGCGCCAGCAGCGATGGGACAGGGGGTGTCAGCGAGCAGTACTTC. This translates into CASSDGTGGVSEQYF.

The sample holds a few counts of this clonotype. The rearrangement links TRBV30 to TRBJ2-1; 7 positions agree with TRBD2. The CDR3 is made up of 13 amino acids. V shed 1 base, J shed 6 bases, and the junction held 3 bases outside the gene matches. Germline assignment: CDR1 GTSNPN and CDR2 SVGIG (reference sequence). CDR3 in DNA: TGTGCCTGGAGTGGATCGGGGGGCAATGAGCAGTTCTTC. It codes for CAWSGSGGNEQFF.

This sequence joins TRBV4-2 and TRBJ1-1; D is unresolved. The germline CDR1 and CDR2 sequences are LGHNA and YNFKEQ. Trimming took off 0 bases at V and 3 bases at J, with 11 bases between the two ends. The CDR3 has 15 amino acids. The CDR3 reads CASSQENREDTEAFF. CDR3 sequence (DNA): TGTGCCAGCAGCCAAGAGAACAGAGAGGACACTGAAGCTTTCTTT.

The gene calls are TRBV5-1 and TRBJ2-3; 10 bases align to TRBD2. Trimming took 3 bases from V and 6 from J; bases not matched to a gene: 7. The CDR3 is 15 residues long. CDR1 is SGHRS, CDR2 YFSETQ, per germline. DNA for the CDR3: TGCGCCAGCAGCTCTCTAGCGGGGGCCCCGGATACGCAGTATTTT. It yields the protein CASSSLAGAPDTQYF.

This chain joins TRBV27 and TRBJ1-5, with D tentatively TRBD1 (5 bases). The V gene's germline CDR1 is MNHEY and CDR2 SMNVEV (reference sequence). Trimming removed 0 bases at V and 6 bases at J, with 6 bases between. The CDR3 extends over 13 amino acids. The CDR3: CASSLSDTQPQHF. CDR3 bases: TGTGCCAGCAGTTTATCGGACACTCAGCCCCAGCATTTT.

The gene calls are TRBV12-3 or TRBV12-4 and TRBJ2-4, with D tentatively TRBD2 (6 bases). The CDR3 has 13 amino acids. Trimming stripped 2 bases from V and 13 bases from J, with 15 bases between. CDR3 sequence reads: CASSLPDTGGQYF. As DNA, the CDR3 is TGTGCCAGCAGTTTACCCGACACCGGAGGGCAGTACTTC.

In the case of this clonotype: The junction differs from germline at one of its ends, possibly a read error. The chain links TRBV7-2 to TRBJ1-4, with 10 bases aligning to TRBD1. In germline, CDR1 is SGHTA, CDR2 FQGNSA. The CDR3 has 17 amino acids. Written as DNA, the CDR3 is TGTGCCAGCAGCTTAGGAATGGACAGGGGGACTAATGAAAAACCGTTTTTT. It translates to CASSLGMDRGTNEKPFF.

The sample holds a few counts of this clonotype. The CDR3 here is CASSPLGQYF. In nucleotides, the CDR3 is TGTGCCAGCAGCCCCCTCGGCCAGTACTTC. This sequence joins TRBV4-2 and TRBJ2-5; D gene uncertain. V was cut by 4 bases and J by 10 bases, with 7 bases left in between. Germline values: CDR1 LGHNA, CDR2 YNFKEQ. CDR3 length: 10 amino acids.

CDR3 in amino acids: CASSLPQSRGPQHF. The CDR3 DNA is TGTGCCAGCAGCCTACCCCAAAGCCGGGGGCCCCAGCATTTT. This rearrangement joins TRBV7-2 to TRBJ1-5; D remains ambiguous. This CDR3 is built from 14 residues. V shed 5 bases and J shed 9 bases, with 17 bases lying between them. CDR1 and CDR2 (germline): SGHTA, FQGNSA.

There are a few counts of this clonotype. The rearrangement uses TRBV25-1 and TRBJ1-1, with TRBD1 as a possible D gene (5 bases). CDR1 is MGHDK and CDR2 is SYGVNS in the germline V gene. The CDR3 extends over 18 amino acids. Trimming removed 8 bases at V and 3 bases at J, with 28 bases between. The CDR3 bases are TGTGCCAGCTTTCCATCACCGGGACGACCTTCTGAGGACACTGAAGCTTTCTTT. Its protein product is CASFPSPGRPSEDTEAFF.

This clonotype was detected a few times. One end of the junction does not line up with germline, which may come from a read error. The genes are TRBV30 and TRBJ1-4, with D possibly matching TRBD1 (5 bases). Germline-derived CDR1 and CDR2 are GTSNPN and SVGIG (reference sequence). The CDR3 extends over 12 amino acids. CDR3 sequence: CAGTRARGGMIF. The CDR3 DNA is TGTGCCGGTACCAGGGCTCGGGGTGGGATGATTTTT.

This clonotype was counted between two and nine times. This rearrangement joins TRBV5-1 to TRBJ1-2, with D perhaps TRBD1 (5 bases). CDR3 length equals 12 residues. Germline V gene data show CDR1 as SGHRS and CDR2 as YFSETQ. With 1 base removed from V and 7 bases from J, the gap between germline ends came to 8 bases. The CDR3 coding sequence is TGCGCCAGCAGCTTGTTCAGGGTTGGCTACACCTTC. As protein: CASSLFRVGYTF.

This clonotype has a handful of counts. The chain combines TRBV5-4 with TRBJ2-2; D ambiguous. This CDR3 contains 13 residues. The V and J ends lost 4 bases and 2 bases respectively, with 6 bases between them. CDR1 is SGHNT, CDR2 YYREEE, per germline (reference sequence). CDR3 in DNA: TGTGCCAGCAGCAAAAAAAACACCGGGGAGCTGTTTTTT. Its protein product is CASSKKNTGELFF.

This clonotype was seen a few times. This rearrangement joins TRBV9 to TRBJ1-4; no reliable D call. This CDR3 is built from 13 residues. V was trimmed by 2 bases and J by 5 bases, leaving 7 bases between them. Germline-derived CDR1 and CDR2 are SGDLS and YYNGEE. This CDR3 reads CASSVSRNEKLFF. CDR3 DNA sequence: TGTGCCAGCAGCGTCTCGAGGAATGAAAAACTGTTTTTT.

This clonotype was counted between two and nine times. The rearrangement joins TRBV6-6 to TRBJ2-4, with 7 bases fitting TRBD1. V was pared by 2 bases and J by 4 bases, with 8 bases of the junction left unmatched. CDR3 length equals 16 residues. Per the germline V gene, CDR1 is MNHNY and CDR2 is SVGAGI (reference sequence). This CDR3 is CASSYTQGSRKNIQYF. The DNA of the CDR3 is TGTGCCAGCAGTTACACACAGGGGAGCCGAAAAAACATTCAGTACTTC.

This clonotype has a handful of counts. This rearrangement joins TRBV12-3 or TRBV12-4 to TRBJ2-2; the D gene is possibly TRBD2 (5 bases). V was trimmed by 6 bases and J by 4 bases, leaving 6 bases between them. This CDR3 comprises 12 residues. The CDR3 region has the DNA TGTGCCAGCAGGAGGGCCACCGGGGAGCTGTTTTTT. Its protein is CASRRATGELFF.

The chain employs TRBV30 and TRBJ1-3; D is uncertain. The CDR3 totals 14 residues. The V gene lost 2 bases and the J gene lost 1 base, with 9 bases spanning the gap. Germline CDR1 GTSNPN, CDR2 SVGIG (reference sequence). CDR3 sequence reads: CAWSRRKSGNTIYF. DNA for the CDR3: TGTGCCTGGAGTAGAAGGAAATCTGGAAACACCATATATTTT.

This clonotype was seen a handful of times. The V call is TRBV27, the J call TRBJ2-5; D is uncertain. The V gene's germline CDR1 is MNHEY and CDR2 SMNVEV (reference sequence). This CDR3 region has 11 residues. The V end was cut by 2 bases, the J end by 14 bases, with 12 bases between. CDR3 loop: CASSLGPNTYF. The DNA for the CDR3 is TGTGCCAGCAGTTTAGGACCAAATACTTACTTC.

This clonotype was counted a few times. The rearrangement links TRBV7-2 to TRBJ2-5, with D perhaps TRBD2 (6 bases). Trimming pared 2 bases from V and 3 bases from J, leaving 16 bases between. Germline V gives CDR1 SGHTA, CDR2 FQGNSA. CDR3 size: 16 residues. CDR3 region: CASSLSFGTPKETQYF. In DNA form, the CDR3 reads TGTGCCAGCAGCTTATCGTTCGGGACTCCCAAAGAGACCCAGTACTTC.

This clonotype was seen more than once but under ten times. The chain joins TRBV24-1 to TRBJ1-2, with 12 bases fitting TRBD1. Germline-derived CDR1 and CDR2 are KGHDR and SFDVKD. This CDR3 contains 15 residues. Germline trimming cut 5 bases from V and 4 bases from J; bases unmatched to any gene: 4. The CDR3 sequence: CATSAPGQGAYGYTF. In nucleotides, the CDR3 is TGTGCCACCAGTGCCCCGGGACAGGGGGCCTATGGCTACACCTTC.

With respect to this clonotype: The junction departs from the called germline gene at one end, perhaps through a read error. The gene calls are TRBV6-5 and TRBJ1-1; D unclear. CDR1 is MNHEY and CDR2 is SVGAGI in the germline V gene. The CDR3 consists of 13 residues. The CDR3 coding sequence is TGTGCCAGCAGTCAGCAGATGAACACTGAAGCTTTCTTC. Protein: CASSQQMNTEAFF.

J is TRBJ2-3 and V is TRBV25-1, with D hard to call. The CDR3 consists of 16 residues. Germline CDR1 MGHDK, CDR2 SYGVNS. The V and J ends lost 3 bases and 6 bases respectively, with 19 bases between them. CDR3 coding DNA: TGTGCCAGCAGTGAGAATAATAGTCCAAACGGGGATACGCAGTATTTT. Amino acid sequence: CASSENNSPNGDTQYF.

This clonotype has at least ten counts. The V gene is TRBV7-9, the J gene TRBJ2-1; no definite D call. Trimming stripped 5 bases from V and 6 bases from J, with 8 bases between. Germline V CDR1 and CDR2: SEHNR, FQNEAQ (reference sequence). The CDR3 loop spans 12 amino acids. The CDR3 spells CASSPYGNEQFF. The CDR3 nucleotides read TGTGCCAGCAGCCCATACGGCAATGAGCAGTTCTTC.